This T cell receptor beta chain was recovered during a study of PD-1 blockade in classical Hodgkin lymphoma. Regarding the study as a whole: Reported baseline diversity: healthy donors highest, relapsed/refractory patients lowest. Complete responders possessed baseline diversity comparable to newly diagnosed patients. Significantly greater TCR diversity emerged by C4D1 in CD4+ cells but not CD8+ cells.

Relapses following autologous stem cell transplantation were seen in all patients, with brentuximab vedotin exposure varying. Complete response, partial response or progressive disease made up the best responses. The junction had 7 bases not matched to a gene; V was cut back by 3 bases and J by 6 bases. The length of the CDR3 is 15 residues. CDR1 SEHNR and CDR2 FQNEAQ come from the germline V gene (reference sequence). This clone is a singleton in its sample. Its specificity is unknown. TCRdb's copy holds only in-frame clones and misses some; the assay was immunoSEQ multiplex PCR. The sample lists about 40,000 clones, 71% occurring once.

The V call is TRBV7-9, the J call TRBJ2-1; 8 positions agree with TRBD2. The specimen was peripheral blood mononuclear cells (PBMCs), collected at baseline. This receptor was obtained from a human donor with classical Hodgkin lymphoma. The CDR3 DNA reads TGTGCCAGCAGCTTTGGAAGCGGGAGAGCCAATGAGCAGTTCTTC. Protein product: CASSFGSGRANEQFF. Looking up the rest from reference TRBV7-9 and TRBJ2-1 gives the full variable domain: DTGVSQNPRHKITKRGQNVTFRCDPISEHNRLYWYRQTLGQGPEFLTYFQNEAQLEKSRLLSDRFSAERPKGSFSTLEIQRTEQGDSAMYLCASSFGSGRANEQFFGPGTRLTVL.